Listed here are 20 T cell receptor beta chains from one sample, sequenced in a study of shared clonotypes between healthy human individuals. Assay used: immunoSEQ multiplex PCR; TCRdb lists only in-frame clones, some missing. This table holds about 450,000 clones, 79% found once. Sequenced sample: PBMCs. The receptors originated from a woman between 40 and 50 years old in good health. Some clones in this sample may be carry-over from other donors' samples.

This chain uses TRBV5-1 with TRBJ1-4; D perhaps matches TRBD1 (6 bases). The V gene lost 7 bases and the J gene lost 8 bases, with 15 bases spanning the gap. The germline V gene encodes CDR1 SGHRS and CDR2 YFSETQ. CDR3 length equals 13 residues. The CDR3 region has the DNA TGCGCCAGCTCACAGGGAGGTGAGGAAAAACTGTTTTTT. This translates into CASSQGGEEKLFF.

The chain recombines TRBV25-1 with TRBJ2-4, with 7 nucleotides matching TRBD1. J lost 3 bases, V lost 3 bases, and 14 bases had no gene match. CDR1 and CDR2 (germline): MGHDK, SYGVNS. CDR3 size: 18 residues. CDR3 bases: TGTGCCAGCAGTGACCGGCCAGACAGGGCTGACGACAAAAACATTCAGTACTTC. Protein sequence: CASSDRPDRADDKNIQYF.

The rearrangement links TRBV5-1 to TRBJ2-5; 9 nucleotides agree with TRBD1. The J call could be wrong; TRBJ2-7 is a better fit for the DNA end. Germline CDR1 is SGHRS and CDR2 is YFSETQ. The CDR3 is made up of 15 amino acids. The CDR3 is CASSLLTGGSYEQYF. CDR3 DNA: TGCGCCAGCAGCTTGTTGACAGGGGGTTCCTACGAGCAGTACTTC.

The CDR3 region has the DNA TGTGCCAGCAGCTTAACAGCGGGAGGAGGCACAGATACGCAGTATTTT. Amino acid sequence: CASSLTAGGGTDTQYF. This chain joins TRBV7-3 and TRBJ2-3; 9 nucleotides align to TRBD2. The ends lost 0 bases at V and 1 base at J; junction bases unmatched: 2. CDR1 and CDR2 from the germline V gene are SGHTA and FQGTGA. The CDR3 is 16 residues long.

This chain uses TRBV10-3 with TRBJ2-3; maybe TRBD2 (6 bases). CDR1 ENHRY and CDR2 SYGVKD come from the germline V gene. Trimming shortened V by 0 bases and J by 6 bases, and 19 bases separated the two germline ends. The CDR3 extends over 17 amino acids. The CDR3 region is CAISESGLAVGSDTQYF. The CDR3 region has the DNA TGTGCCATCAGTGAGTCGGGGTTAGCGGTCGGCTCGGATACGCAGTATTTT.

The V and J genes are TRBV11-2 and TRBJ2-1; 7 bases fit TRBD1. V lost 1 base and J lost 4; bases outside the gene matches: 4. Germline V gene lookup returns CDR1 SGHAT and CDR2 FQNNGV. The CDR3 spans 15 residues. This CDR3 reads CASSLGTGVYNEQFF. CDR3 DNA sequence: TGTGCCAGCAGCTTAGGGACAGGAGTATACAATGAGCAGTTCTTC.

The chain uses TRBV27 and TRBJ2-3; D gene uncertain. CDR1 is MNHEY, CDR2 SMNVEV, per germline (reference sequence). Trimming took off 6 bases at V and 0 bases at J, with 13 bases between the two ends. The CDR3 extends over 15 amino acids. In DNA form, the CDR3 reads TGTGCCAGCAGCCTCCTGCGGTATAGCACAGATACGCAGTATTTT. Residues: CASSLLRYSTDTQYF.

The rearrangement joins TRBV9 to TRBJ2-1; the match to TRBD1 covers 7 bases. The V gene end was trimmed by 4 bases and the J gene end by 3 bases; junction bases not matched to a gene: 13. CDR3 length: 17 amino acids. Germline V gives CDR1 SGDLS, CDR2 YYNGEE. The CDR3 DNA follows: TGTGCCAGCAGCTCCTCTGGACAGGTGGGGTTCTACAATGAGCAGTTCTTC. This translates into CASSSSGQVGFYNEQFF.

V usage is TRBV4-2 and J usage is TRBJ2-7, with 10 bases lining up with TRBD2. The germline gives CDR1 LGHNA, CDR2 YNFKEQ. CDR3 length equals 16 residues. J was trimmed by 5 bases and V by 1 base; bases with no gene match: 8. The CDR3 spells CASSQGILAGVNEQYF. CDR3 nucleotides: TGTGCCAGCAGCCAAGGGATTCTAGCGGGAGTGAACGAGCAGTACTTC.

This clone was detected once. V is TRBV30 and J is TRBJ1-3, with D uncertain. The length of the CDR3 is 13 residues. The V gene lost 5 bases and the J gene lost 0 bases, with 8 bases spanning the gap. From germline, CDR1 is GTSNPN and CDR2 SVGIG (reference sequence). The chain's CDR3 is CAWDGLSGNTIYF. DNA for the CDR3: TGTGCCTGGGATGGACTCTCTGGAAACACCATATATTTT.

V is TRBV27 and J is TRBJ2-3, with 9 positions matching TRBD2. The CDR3 loop spans 15 amino acids. From germline, CDR1 is MNHEY and CDR2 SMNVEV (reference sequence). V shed 3 bases, J shed 2 bases, and the junction held 3 bases outside the gene matches. The CDR3 here is CASSFSSGATDTQYF. The CDR3 region has the DNA TGTGCCAGCAGTTTTTCTAGCGGGGCCACAGATACGCAGTATTTT.

This clone was counted many times. The chain uses TRBV2 and TRBJ2-3; no clear D. Per germline, CDR1 SNHLY and CDR2 FYNNEI. V lost 5 bases to trimming and J lost 0 bases, with 9 bases between them. CDR3 length equals 14 residues. The CDR3 protein is CASSRTQSTDTQYF. CDR3 in DNA: TGTGCCAGCAGTCGGACGCAGAGCACAGATACGCAGTATTTT.

The gene calls are TRBV6-5 and TRBJ2-7, with D perhaps TRBD1 (5 bases). The CDR3 length is 14 residues. V was trimmed by 2 bases and J by 3 bases, leaving 11 bases between them. CDR1 MNHEY and CDR2 SVGAGI come from the germline V gene. The CDR3 nucleotides are TGTGCCAGCAGTTACGCCAAGGGGAACTACGAGCAGTACTTC. It is translated as CASSYAKGNYEQYF.

The sample holds a few counts of this clone. The chain uses TRBV11-3 and TRBJ2-2; the D gene is possibly TRBD1 (6 bases). This CDR3 spans 17 amino acids. Germline lookup yields CDR1 SGHNT and CDR2 YENEEA. V was shortened by 5 bases and J by 5 bases, with 21 bases between the two germline ends. This chain's CDR3 is CASSPPGGRVPTGELFF. CDR3 nucleotide sequence: TGTGCCAGCAGCCCCCCTGGGGGCAGGGTACCGACCGGGGAGCTGTTTTTT.

The chain recombines TRBV5-1 with TRBJ2-2, with TRBD2 matching over 9 bases. J lost 0 bases, V lost 4 bases, and 4 bases had no gene match. This CDR3 has 16 residues. CDR1 SGHRS and CDR2 YFSETQ come from the germline V gene. The CDR3 DNA reads as TGCGCCAGCAGCCTGACTAGCGGTACGAACACCGGGGAGCTGTTTTTT. As protein: CASSLTSGTNTGELFF.

This clone has at least ten counts. V and J are TRBV4-3 and TRBJ2-5, with D tentatively TRBD2 (6 bases). V was pared by 0 bases and J by 6 bases, with 11 bases between. Germline CDR1 and CDR2: LGHNA and YSLEER. The CDR3 covers 14 residues. The CDR3 region has the DNA TGCGCCAGCAGCCAAGATGGGGAGGTAAAGACCCAGTACTTC. Its protein is CASSQDGEVKTQYF.

Written as DNA, the CDR3 is TGTGCCAGCACGAAAAACACTGAAGCTTTCTTT. Its translation: CASTKNTEAFF. The chain links TRBV12-1 to TRBJ1-1. TRBV12-1 is assigned pseudogene status. The length of the CDR3 is 11 residues.

The chain recombines TRBV5-1 with TRBJ2-1, with a tentative D call TRBD2 (6 bases). CDR1 and CDR2 from the germline V gene are SGHRS and YFSETQ. The V and J ends lost 6 bases and 3 bases respectively, with 16 bases between them. The CDR3 has 15 amino acids. CDR3 DNA: TGCGCCAGCACTTCCGGGACTGAATTCTACAATGAGCAGTTCTTC. Translation: CASTSGTEFYNEQFF.

The gene calls are TRBV7-2 and TRBJ1-2, with TRBD1 identical over 8 bases. CDR1 is SGHTA, CDR2 FQGNSA, per germline. The CDR3 consists of 15 residues. Unmatched junction bases numbered 4, after V lost 1 base and J lost 3 bases. In DNA, the CDR3 is TGTGCCAGCAGCTTAGGGACAGGGTCCGACTATGGCTACACCTTC. It codes for CASSLGTGSDYGYTF.

The rearrangement joins TRBV9 to TRBJ1-2; possible D gene TRBD1, 5 bases. In germline, CDR1 is SGDLS, CDR2 YYNGEE. Trimming cost V 0 bases and J 6 bases, with 15 bases left between them. This CDR3 contains 15 residues. The CDR3 DNA reads TGTGCCAGCAGCGTAGGAGTGTGGGGGGAGGATGGCTACACCTTC. It yields the protein CASSVGVWGEDGYTF.